Listed below are T cell receptor beta chains from one sample, sequenced in a study of CXCR3-negative and CXCR3-positive naive CD8 T cells. TCRdb reprocessed the 5' RACE reads, with one entry per CDR3 protein and no DNA. The sample table includes 55,000 to 75,000 distinct CDR3 sequences. The specimen was naive CXCR3+ CD8+ T cells from blood. The source of these receptors is a human donor in good health. Some clones in this sample may be carry-over from other donors' samples. CDR3s include the opening cysteine and the closing phenylalanine or tryptophan. Fields, in order: V gene, J gene, clone size, CDR3 protein. Expanded clones get a size class; other rows say once, few or many, or leave the size out.

TRBV21-1	TRBJ2-7	-	CASSPGTADHEQYF
TRBV25-1	TRBJ2-1	-	CASSDPSRNEQFF
TRBV29-1	TRBJ2-7	-	CSVAAGAPYEQYF
TRBV7-9	TRBJ1-3	-	CASSLAVRGTTGNTIYF
TRBV7-8	TRBJ2-1	-	CASSSTPTVSYDEQFF
TRBV29-1	TRBJ1-1	-	CSADGDSDATEAFF
TRBV7-7	TRBJ2-3	-	CASSRQTGSTDTQYF
TRBV14	TRBJ1-2	-	CASSQGFSGNGYTF
TRBV9	TRBJ2-4	-	CASSVEGAKNIQYF
TRBV15	TRBJ2-1	-	CATSTGLGGSYNEQFF
TRBV20-1	TRBJ2-1	-	CSARERLAGVYEQFF
TRBV4-3	TRBJ2-7	-	CASSAGDSAYEQYF
TRBV29-1	TRBJ2-5	-	CSLAAEGYPQETQYF
TRBV14	TRBJ2-1	-	CASSQDSTLGAYNEQFF
TRBV5-5	TRBJ2-7	-	CASSLRGALSYEQYF
TRBV19	TRBJ2-7	-	CASSIFFARPHEQYF
TRBV12-3/TRBV12-4	TRBJ2-1	-	CASTLDSYNEQFF
TRBV20-1	TRBJ2-7	-	CSARDSGVAYEQYF
TRBV28	TRBJ2-3	-	CASSYRAGTHTDTQYF
TRBV3-1	TRBJ2-5	-	CASSQEGPLRYQETQYF
TRBV10-3	TRBJ2-2	-	CAIGDARVNTGELFF
TRBV5-1	TRBJ1-5	-	CASSFDREGGQPQHF
TRBV15	TRBJ2-1	-	CATSFPPSSYNEQFF
TRBV9	TRBJ2-7	-	CASSVSGGNEQYF
TRBV12-3/TRBV12-4	TRBJ2-7	-	CASRALLSYEQYF
TRBV27	TRBJ2-1	-	CASSFLDIRYNEQFF
TRBV9	TRBJ1-1	-	CASSGDGRAFF
TRBV29-1	TRBJ2-1	-	CSVETGLLVQFF
TRBV7-3	TRBJ2-1	-	CASRLAGDNEQFF
TRBV4-3	TRBJ2-3	-	CASSQENAPSADTQYF
TRBV12-3/TRBV12-4	TRBJ2-5	-	CASRMNRQETQYF
TRBV29-1	TRBJ2-7	medium-sized	CSVVIEYGNQYF
TRBV6-5	TRBJ1-5	-	CASSYSRGQPQHF
TRBV5-1	TRBJ2-2	-	CASSWATSTGELFF
TRBV7-2	TRBJ2-2	-	CASSLVVTTGELFF
TRBV18	TRBJ2-3	-	CASSPRSEPSTDTQYF
TRBV5-1	TRBJ2-1	-	CASSFAAGTYNEQFF
TRBV4-3	TRBJ2-1	-	CASSSGLIYNEQFF
TRBV27	TRBJ1-5	-	CASSLWGGQYSNQPQHF
TRBV7-9	TRBJ2-7	-	CASSLFLGRSYEQYF
TRBV6-2/TRBV6-3	TRBJ1-2	-	CASTGGFHGYTF
TRBV7-3	TRBJ1-1	-	CASSSGGGPGTEAFF
TRBV7-8	TRBJ1-1	-	CASSTGQGGTESFF
TRBV29-1	TRBJ1-2	-	CSVAGGDYGYTF
TRBV7-3	TRBJ2-2	-	CASSLGTGELFF
TRBV4-1	TRBJ2-1	-	CASSRVLRVDEQFF
TRBV5-1	TRBJ2-3	-	CASSLNGRGTDTQYF
TRBV7-9	TRBJ1-2	-	CASSQQGDTYGYTF
TRBV12-3/TRBV12-4	TRBJ1-4	-	CASSGGGEKLFF
TRBV4-2	TRBJ1-4	-	CASSHSGTATNEKLFF